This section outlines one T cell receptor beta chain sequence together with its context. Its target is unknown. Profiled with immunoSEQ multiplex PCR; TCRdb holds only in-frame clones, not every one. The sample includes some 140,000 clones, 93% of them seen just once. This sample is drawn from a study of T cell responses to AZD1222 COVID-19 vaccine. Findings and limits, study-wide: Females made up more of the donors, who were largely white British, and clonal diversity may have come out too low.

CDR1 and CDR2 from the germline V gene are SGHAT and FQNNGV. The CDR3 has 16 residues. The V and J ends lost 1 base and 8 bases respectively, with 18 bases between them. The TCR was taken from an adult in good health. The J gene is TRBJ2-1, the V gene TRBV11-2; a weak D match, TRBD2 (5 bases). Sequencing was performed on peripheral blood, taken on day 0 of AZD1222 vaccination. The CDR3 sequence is CASSLVRGTRGHEQFF. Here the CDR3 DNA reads TGTGCCAGCAGCTTAGTTCGGGGTACTCGCGGGCATGAGCAGTTCTTC.